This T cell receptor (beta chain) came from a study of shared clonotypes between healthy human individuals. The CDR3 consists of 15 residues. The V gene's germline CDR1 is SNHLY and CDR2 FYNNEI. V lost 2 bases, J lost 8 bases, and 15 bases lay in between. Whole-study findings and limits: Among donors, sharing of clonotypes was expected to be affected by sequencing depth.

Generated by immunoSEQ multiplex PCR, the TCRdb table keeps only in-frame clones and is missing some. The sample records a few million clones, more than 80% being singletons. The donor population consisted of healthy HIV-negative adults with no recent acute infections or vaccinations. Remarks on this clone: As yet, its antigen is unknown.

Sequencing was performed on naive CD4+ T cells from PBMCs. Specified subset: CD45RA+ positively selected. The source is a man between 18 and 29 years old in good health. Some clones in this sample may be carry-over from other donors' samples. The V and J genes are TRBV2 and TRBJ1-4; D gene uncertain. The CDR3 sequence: CASSESTGVGEKLFF. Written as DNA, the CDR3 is TGTGCCAGCAGTGAAAGCACCGGGGTGGGGGAAAAACTGTTTTTT.